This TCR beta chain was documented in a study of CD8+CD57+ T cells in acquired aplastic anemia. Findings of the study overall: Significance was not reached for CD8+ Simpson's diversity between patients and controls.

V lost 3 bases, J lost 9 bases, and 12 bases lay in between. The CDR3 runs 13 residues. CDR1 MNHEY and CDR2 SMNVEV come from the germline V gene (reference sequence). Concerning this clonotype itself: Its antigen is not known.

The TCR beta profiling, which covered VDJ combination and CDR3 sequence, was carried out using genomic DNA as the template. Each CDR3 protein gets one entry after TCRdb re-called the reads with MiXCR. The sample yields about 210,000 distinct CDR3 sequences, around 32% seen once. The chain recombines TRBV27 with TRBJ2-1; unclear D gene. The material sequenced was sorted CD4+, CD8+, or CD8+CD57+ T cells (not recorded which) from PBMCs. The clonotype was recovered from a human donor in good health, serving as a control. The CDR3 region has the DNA TGTGCCAGCAGTTTCCGCAGAATCAGTGAGCAGTTCTTC. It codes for CASSFRRISEQFF.